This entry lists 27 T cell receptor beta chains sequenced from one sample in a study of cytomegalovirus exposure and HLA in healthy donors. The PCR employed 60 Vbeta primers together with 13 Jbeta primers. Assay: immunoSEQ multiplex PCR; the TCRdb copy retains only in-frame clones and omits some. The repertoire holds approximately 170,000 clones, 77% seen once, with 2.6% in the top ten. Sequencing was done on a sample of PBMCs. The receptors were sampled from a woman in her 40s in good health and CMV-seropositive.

The CDR3 region is CASRNRDRPYEQYF. Written as DNA, the CDR3 is TGTGCCAGCAGGAACCGGGACAGACCCTACGAGCAGTACTTC. V is TRBV7-8 and J is TRBJ2-7; 7 bases fit TRBD1. The V gene's germline CDR1 is SGHVS and CDR2 FQNEAQ. CDR3 length equals 14 residues. With 6 bases clipped from V and 2 bases from J, the junction kept 7 bases outside the gene matches.

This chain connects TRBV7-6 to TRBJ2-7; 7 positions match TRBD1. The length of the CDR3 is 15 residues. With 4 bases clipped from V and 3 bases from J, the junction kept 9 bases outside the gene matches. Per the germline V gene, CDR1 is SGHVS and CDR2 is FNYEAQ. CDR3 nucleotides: TGTGCCAGCAGCTCCCTCCCGGGACAGAACTACGAGCAGTACTTC. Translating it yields CASSSLPGQNYEQYF.

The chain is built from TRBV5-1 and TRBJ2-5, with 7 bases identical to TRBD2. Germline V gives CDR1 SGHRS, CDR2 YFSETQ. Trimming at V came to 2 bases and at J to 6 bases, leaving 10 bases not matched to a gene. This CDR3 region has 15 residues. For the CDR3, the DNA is TGCGCCAGCAGCTTCTCGGGGGGAGCGAGACAGACCCAGTACTTC. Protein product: CASSFSGGARQTQYF.

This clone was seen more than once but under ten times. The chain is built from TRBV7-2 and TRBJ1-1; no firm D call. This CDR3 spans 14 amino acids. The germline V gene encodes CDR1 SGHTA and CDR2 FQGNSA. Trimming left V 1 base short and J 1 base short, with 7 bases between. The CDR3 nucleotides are TGTGCCAGCAGCTTAGGACATACGAACACTGAAGCTTTCTTT. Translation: CASSLGHTNTEAFF. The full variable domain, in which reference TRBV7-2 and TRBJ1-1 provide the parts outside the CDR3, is GAGVSQSPSNKVTEKGKDVELRCDPISGHTALYWYRQSLGQGLEFLIYFQGNSAPDKSGLPSDRFSAERTGGSVSTLTIQRTQQEDSAVYLCASSLGHTNTEAFFGQGTRLTVV.

Here the CDR3 reads CASSLRPGTWETQYF. The CDR3, as DNA: TGTGCCAGCAGCTTGCGCCCAGGGACATGGGAGACCCAGTACTTC. This rearrangement joins TRBV7-2 to TRBJ2-5, with D possibly TRBD1 on 6 matching bases. Between the trimmed V and J ends, which lost 3 bases and 5 bases, there was a span of 16 bases. This CDR3 has 15 residues. Per germline, CDR1 SGHTA and CDR2 FQGNSA.

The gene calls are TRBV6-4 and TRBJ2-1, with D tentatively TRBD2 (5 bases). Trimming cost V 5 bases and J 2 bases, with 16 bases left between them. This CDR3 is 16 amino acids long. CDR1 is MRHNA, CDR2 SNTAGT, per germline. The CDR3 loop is CASSPLASRTYNEQFF. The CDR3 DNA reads TGTGCCAGCAGTCCTTTGGCTAGCAGGACCTACAATGAGCAGTTCTTC.

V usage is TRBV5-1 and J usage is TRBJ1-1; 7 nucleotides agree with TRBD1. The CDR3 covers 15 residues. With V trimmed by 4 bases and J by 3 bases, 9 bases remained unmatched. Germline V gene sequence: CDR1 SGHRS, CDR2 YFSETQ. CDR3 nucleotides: TGCGCCAGCAGCCGGACAGGCCCCAGGGACACTGAAGCTTTCTTT. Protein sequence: CASSRTGPRDTEAFF.

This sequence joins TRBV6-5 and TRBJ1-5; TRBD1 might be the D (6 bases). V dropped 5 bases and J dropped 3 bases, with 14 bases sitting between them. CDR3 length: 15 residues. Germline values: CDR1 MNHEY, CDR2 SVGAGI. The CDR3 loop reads CASSPQQGNNQPQHF. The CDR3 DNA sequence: TGTGCCAGCAGTCCCCAACAGGGCAACAATCAGCCCCAGCATTTT.

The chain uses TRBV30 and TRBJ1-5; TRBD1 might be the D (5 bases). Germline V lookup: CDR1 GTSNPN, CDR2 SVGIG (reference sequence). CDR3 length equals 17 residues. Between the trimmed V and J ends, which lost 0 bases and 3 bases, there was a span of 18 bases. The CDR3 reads CAWSVLGAGGYNQPQHF. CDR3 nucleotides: TGTGCCTGGAGTGTACTAGGGGCGGGAGGATACAATCAGCCCCAGCATTTT.

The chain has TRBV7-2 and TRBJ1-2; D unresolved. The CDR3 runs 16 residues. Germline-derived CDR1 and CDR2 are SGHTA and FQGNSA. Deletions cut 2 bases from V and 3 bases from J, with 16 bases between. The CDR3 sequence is CASSLYGTRQYYGYTF. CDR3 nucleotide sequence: TGTGCCAGCAGCTTATACGGCACTAGGCAGTACTATGGCTACACCTTC.

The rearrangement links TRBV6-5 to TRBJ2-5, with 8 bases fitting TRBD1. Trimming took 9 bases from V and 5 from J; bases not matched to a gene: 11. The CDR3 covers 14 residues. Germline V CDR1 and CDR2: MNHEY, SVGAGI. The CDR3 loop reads CASQGAWGGETQYF. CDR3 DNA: TGTGCCAGTCAGGGGGCGTGGGGCGGGGAGACCCAGTACTTC.

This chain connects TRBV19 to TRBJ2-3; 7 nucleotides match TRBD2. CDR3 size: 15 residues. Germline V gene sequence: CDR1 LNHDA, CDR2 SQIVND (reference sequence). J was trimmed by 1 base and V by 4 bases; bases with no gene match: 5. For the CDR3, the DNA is TGTGCCAGTAGTAGGGGGGAGGGAGGCACAGATACGCAGTATTTT. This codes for CASSRGEGGTDTQYF.

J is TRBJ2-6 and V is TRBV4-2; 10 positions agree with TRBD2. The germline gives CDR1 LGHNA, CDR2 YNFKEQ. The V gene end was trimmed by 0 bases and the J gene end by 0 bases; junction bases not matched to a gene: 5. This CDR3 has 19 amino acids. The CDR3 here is CASSQDPASGSSGANVLTF. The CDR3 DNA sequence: TGTGCCAGCAGCCAAGATCCGGCTAGCGGGAGCTCTGGGGCCAACGTCCTGACTTTC.

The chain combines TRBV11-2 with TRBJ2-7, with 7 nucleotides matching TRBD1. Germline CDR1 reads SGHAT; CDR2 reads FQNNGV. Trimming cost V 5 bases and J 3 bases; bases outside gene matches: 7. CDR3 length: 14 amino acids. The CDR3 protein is CASSPGQAFYEQYF. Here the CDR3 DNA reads TGTGCCAGCAGCCCAGGACAGGCCTTCTACGAGCAGTACTTC.

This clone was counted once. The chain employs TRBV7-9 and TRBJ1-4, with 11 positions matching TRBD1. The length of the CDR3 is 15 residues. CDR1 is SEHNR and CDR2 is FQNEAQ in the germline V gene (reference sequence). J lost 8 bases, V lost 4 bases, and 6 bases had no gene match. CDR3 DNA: TGTGCCAGCAGCTCGGGACAGGGGGTCAGGGAAAAACTGTTTTTT. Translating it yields CASSSGQGVREKLFF.

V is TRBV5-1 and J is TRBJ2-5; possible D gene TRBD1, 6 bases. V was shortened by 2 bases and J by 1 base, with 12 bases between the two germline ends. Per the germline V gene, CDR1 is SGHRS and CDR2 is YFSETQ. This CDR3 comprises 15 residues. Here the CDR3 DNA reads TGCGCCAGCAGCTTAACAGGGATGGGCCAAGAGACCCAGTACTTC. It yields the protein CASSLTGMGQETQYF.

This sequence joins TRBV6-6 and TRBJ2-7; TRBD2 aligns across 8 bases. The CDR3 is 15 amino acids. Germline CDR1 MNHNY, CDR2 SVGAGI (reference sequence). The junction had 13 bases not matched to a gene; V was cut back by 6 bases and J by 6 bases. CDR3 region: CASSVPGLGTFEQYF. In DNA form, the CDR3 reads TGTGCCAGCAGCGTTCCGGGACTAGGGACTTTCGAGCAGTACTTC.

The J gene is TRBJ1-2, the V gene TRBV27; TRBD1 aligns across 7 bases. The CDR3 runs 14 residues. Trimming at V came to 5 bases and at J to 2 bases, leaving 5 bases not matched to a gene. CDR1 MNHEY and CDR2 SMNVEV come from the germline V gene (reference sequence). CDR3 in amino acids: CASSAKTGNYGYTF. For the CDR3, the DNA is TGTGCCAGCAGTGCAAAGACAGGGAACTATGGCTACACCTTC.

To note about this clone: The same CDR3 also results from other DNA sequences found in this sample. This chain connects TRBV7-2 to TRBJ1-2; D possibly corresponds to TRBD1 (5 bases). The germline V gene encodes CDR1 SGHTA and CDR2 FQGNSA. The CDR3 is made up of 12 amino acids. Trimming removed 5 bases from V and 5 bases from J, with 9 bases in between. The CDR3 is CASSARGYGYTF. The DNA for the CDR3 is TGTGCCAGCAGCGCTCGGGGGTATGGCTACACCTTC.

The CDR3 is CASSQGQGSYEQYF. The CDR3 bases are TGCGCCAGCAGCCAGGGACAGGGTTCCTACGAGCAGTACTTC. The chain carries TRBV4-1 and TRBJ2-7; 9 bases map to TRBD1. This CDR3 is built from 14 residues. Unmatched junction bases numbered 1, after V lost 3 bases and J lost 1 base. Germline loops: CDR1 MGHRA, CDR2 YSYEKL.

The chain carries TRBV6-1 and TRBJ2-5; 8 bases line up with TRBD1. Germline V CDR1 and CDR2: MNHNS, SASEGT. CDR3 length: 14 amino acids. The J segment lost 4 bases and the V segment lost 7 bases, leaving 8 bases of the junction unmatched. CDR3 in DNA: TGTGCCAGCACTGCGCAGGGGGCCAGAGAGACCCAGTACTTC. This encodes CASTAQGARETQYF.

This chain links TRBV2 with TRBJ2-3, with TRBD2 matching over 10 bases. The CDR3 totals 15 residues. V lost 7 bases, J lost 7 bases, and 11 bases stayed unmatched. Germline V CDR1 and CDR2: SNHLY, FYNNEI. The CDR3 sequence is CASTAEAGGPNTQYF. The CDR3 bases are TGTGCCAGCACGGCTGAAGCGGGAGGGCCGAATACGCAGTATTTT.

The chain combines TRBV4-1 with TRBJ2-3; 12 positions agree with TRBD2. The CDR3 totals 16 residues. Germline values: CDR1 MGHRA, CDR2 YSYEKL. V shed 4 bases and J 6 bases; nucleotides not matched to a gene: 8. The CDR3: CASSRGLAGPQDTQYF. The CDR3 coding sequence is TGCGCCAGCAGCCGAGGACTAGCGGGACCTCAGGATACGCAGTATTTT.

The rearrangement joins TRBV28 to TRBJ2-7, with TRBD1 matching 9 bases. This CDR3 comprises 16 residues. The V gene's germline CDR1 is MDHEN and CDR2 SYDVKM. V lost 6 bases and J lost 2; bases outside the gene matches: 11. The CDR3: CASSSLGTGITYEQYF. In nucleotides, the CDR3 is TGTGCCAGCAGCTCTCTAGGGACAGGGATTACCTACGAGCAGTACTTC.

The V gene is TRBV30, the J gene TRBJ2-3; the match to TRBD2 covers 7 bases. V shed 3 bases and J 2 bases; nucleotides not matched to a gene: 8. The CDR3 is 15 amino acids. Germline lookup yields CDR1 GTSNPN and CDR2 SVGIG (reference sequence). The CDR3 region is CAWRSFGGFTDTQYF. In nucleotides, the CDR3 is TGTGCCTGGAGATCTTTCGGGGGGTTCACAGATACGCAGTATTTT.

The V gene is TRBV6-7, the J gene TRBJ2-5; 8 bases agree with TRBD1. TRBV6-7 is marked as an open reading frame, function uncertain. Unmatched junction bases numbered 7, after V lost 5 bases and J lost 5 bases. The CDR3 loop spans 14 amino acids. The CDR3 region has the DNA TGTGCCAGCAGTCAACGACAGGGGTCGGAGACCCAGTACTTC. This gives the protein CASSQRQGSETQYF.

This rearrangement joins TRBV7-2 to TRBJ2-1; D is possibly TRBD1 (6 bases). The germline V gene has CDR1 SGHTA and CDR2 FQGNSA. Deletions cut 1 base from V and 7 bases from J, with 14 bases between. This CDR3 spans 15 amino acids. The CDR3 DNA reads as TGTGCCAGCAGCTTAGGAGGGAGAAGGGGGAATGAGCAGTTCTTC. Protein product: CASSLGGRRGNEQFF.